Below, 11 T cell receptor beta chains from the same sample are listed, as sequenced in a study of T cells in Graves' hyperthyroidism and ophthalmopathy. Amplification yielded TCR beta CDR3 regions, with RNA transcripts as the source. The TCR CDR3 was amplified in a first-round RT-PCR using the HTBI primer set. TCRdb reprocessed the multiplex PCR reads via MiXCR and lists one record per CDR3 protein. The repertoire includes 500,000 to 550,000 distinct CDR3 sequences, around 20% of them detected once, and around 50% sits in the top ten. Sequenced input: blood. Source of these receptors: a man aged 35 to 55 with Graves' ophthalmopathy.

This clonotype was detected ten times or more. This chain joins TRBV11-3 and TRBJ2-2; TRBD2 matches 8 bases. The V gene's germline CDR1 is SGHNT and CDR2 YENEEA. The CDR3 consists of 17 residues. V lost 5 bases and J lost 1; bases outside the gene matches: 9. CDR3 protein: CASSPSEGLENTGELFF. In DNA form, the CDR3 reads TGTGCCAGCAGCCCCAGTGAGGGACTAGAGAACACCGGGGAGCTGTTTTTT.

Only a few counts were recorded for this clonotype. The chain links TRBV28 to TRBJ1-5; 8 bases are shared with TRBD1. J gave up 3 bases and V 4 bases, and 5 bases lay outside the gene matches. Germline loops: CDR1 MDHEN, CDR2 SYDVKM. The CDR3 is 15 amino acids. The CDR3: CASSSDRGANQPQHF. DNA of the CDR3: TGTGCCAGCAGTTCCGACAGGGGAGCCAATCAGCCCCAGCATTTT.

Notes on this clonotype: The germline gene is not matched at one end of the junction; a read error may be the cause. This chain uses TRBV6-2 or TRBV6-3 with TRBJ2-7; 7 nucleotides align to TRBD1. The CDR3 extends over 14 amino acids. The germline gives CDR1 MNHEY, CDR2 SVGEGT. CDR3 residues: CATTLRDSSCEQYF. CDR3 sequence (DNA): TGTGCCACCACCCTCAGGGACAGTTCCTGCGAGCAGTACTTC.

This clonotype was detected a few times. J is TRBJ2-2 and V is TRBV24-1, with unresolved D. The V end lost 7 bases, the J end lost 3 bases, and 8 bases lay between the germline ends. The CDR3 is made up of 13 amino acids. CDR1 KGHDR and CDR2 SFDVKD come from the germline V gene. CDR3 sequence: CATSTLYTGELFF. In nucleotides, the CDR3 is TGTGCCACCAGCACACTATACACCGGGGAGCTGTTTTTT.

A word on this clonotype: Possible read error: a much larger clone is one base away. V gene TRBV28 combines with J gene TRBJ2-5; perhaps TRBD2 as D (5 bases). V was cut by 6 bases and J by 1 base, with 15 bases left in between. This CDR3 comprises 15 residues. Germline-derived CDR1 and CDR2 are MDHEN and SYDVKM. The CDR3 DNA is TGTGCCAGCAGCGTCCCTCTTGGGAGCCAAGAGACCCAGTACTTC. This gives the protein CASSVPLGSQETQYF.

Comment on this clonotype: With a much larger clone just one base away, this may be a read error. The genes are TRBV12-3 or TRBV12-4 and TRBJ2-7; the match to TRBD2 covers 9 bases. CDR3 length equals 14 residues. Trimming at V came to 0 bases and at J to 8 bases, leaving 5 bases not matched to a gene. The CDR3 region has the DNA TGTGCCAGCAGTTTAGCGGGAGCGGGGGGCAAGCAGTACTTC. Amino acid sequence: CASSLAGAGGKQYF.

This chain links TRBV5-1 with TRBJ2-6, with D perhaps matching TRBD2 (5 bases). Germline V gene lookup returns CDR1 SGHRS and CDR2 YFSETQ. V was shortened by 1 base and J by 4 bases, with 6 bases between the two germline ends. The CDR3 is 14 residues long. The DNA of the CDR3 is TGCGCCAGCAGCTTGTCGGGAGGGGCCAACGTCCTGACTTTC. Its protein product is CASSLSGGANVLTF.

This clonotype occurred many times. The rearrangement links TRBV10-3 to TRBJ2-7; TRBD1 matches 7 bases. Per germline, CDR1 ENHRY and CDR2 SYGVKD. V lost 5 bases, J lost 3 bases, and 7 bases stayed unmatched. This CDR3 contains 14 residues. The DNA of the CDR3 is TGTGCCATCAGTCCCGACAGGGTATTCTACGAGCAGTACTTC. This sequence encodes CAISPDRVFYEQYF.

This clonotype has only a few counts. The junction shows a germline mismatch at one end, possibly a read error. The chain joins TRBV7-9 to TRBJ2-7; D remains ambiguous. Germline CDR1 and CDR2: SEHNR and FQNEAQ (reference sequence). The CDR3 contains 13 residues. The CDR3 region is CASSLWSTDDQYF. The CDR3 DNA sequence: TGTGCCAGCAGCTTATGGTCCACGGACGACCAGTACTTC.

There are a few counts of this clonotype. The chain combines TRBV5-1 with TRBJ2-3; 8 positions agree with TRBD2. The V and J ends lost 5 bases and 1 base, in that order; junction bases with no gene match: 6. CDR1 is SGHRS, CDR2 YFSETQ, per germline. The CDR3 runs to 15 residues. In DNA, the CDR3 is TGCGCCAGCAGGTGGACCGGGGGGGGCACAGATACGCAGTATTTT. Residues: CASRWTGGGTDTQYF.

The CDR3 loop is CASSWDRVLSVDYEQYF. In DNA form, the CDR3 reads TGTGCCAGCAGCTGGGACAGGGTTCTGTCTGTTGACTACGAGCAGTACTTC. The chain joins TRBV6-1 to TRBJ2-7; 9 bases match TRBD1. From germline, CDR1 is MNHNS and CDR2 SASEGT. Germline trimming cut 6 bases from V and 3 bases from J; bases unmatched to any gene: 15. CDR3 length equals 17 residues.